Listed here are 11 T cell receptor beta chains from one sample, sequenced in a study of blood T cell repertoires in COVID-19. Produced via immunoSEQ multiplex PCR; TCRdb's table is partial and in-frame only. The table lists 210,000 or so clones, more than 70% of them singletons. What was sequenced was peripheral blood. The receptors shown here come from a woman of 80 years or more with active or convalescent COVID-19.

This chain links TRBV10-3 with TRBJ2-1, with TRBD2 identical over 7 bases. The trim removed 8 bases at V and 4 bases at J, leaving 11 bases unmatched. The CDR3 runs to 15 residues. Germline V CDR1 and CDR2: ENHRY, SYGVKD. CDR3 amino acids: CAIQLGAGEYNEQFF. The CDR3 DNA reads as TGTGCCATCCAACTAGGGGCGGGGGAGTACAATGAGCAGTTCTTC.

The chain recombines TRBV30 with TRBJ1-2; the match to TRBD1 covers 8 bases. Germline V gene lookup returns CDR1 GTSNPN and CDR2 SVGIG (reference sequence). The CDR3 has 13 residues. With V trimmed by 5 bases and J by 8 bases, 10 bases remained unmatched. In DNA, the CDR3 is TGTGCCTGGGGGCGACAGGGGCCGAGCGGCTACACCTTC. Translation gives CAWGRQGPSGYTF. Full variable domain (outside the CDR3, taken from reference TRBV30 and TRBJ1-2): SQTIHQWPATLVQPVGSPLSLECTVEGTSNPNLYWYRQAAGRGLQLLFYSVGIGQISSEVPQNLSASRPQDRQFILSSKKLLLSDSGFYLCAWGRQGPSGYTFGSGTRLTVV.

This chain joins TRBV3-1 (or the pseudogene TRBV3-2) and TRBJ1-2; TRBD1 matches 9 bases. In germline, CDR1 is LGHDT, CDR2 YNNKEL (reference sequence). CDR3 size: 13 residues. V gave up 5 bases and J gave up 8 bases; unmatched junction bases: 6. CDR3 region: CASSTGTGWGYTF. CDR3 DNA sequence: TGTGCCAGCAGCACCGGGACAGGGTGGGGCTACACCTTC.

This chain uses TRBV25-1 with TRBJ1-2, with no clear D. This CDR3 spans 13 amino acids. V was cut by 3 bases and J by 7 bases, with 12 bases left in between. Germline V gene data show CDR1 as MGHDK and CDR2 as SYGVNS. The chain's CDR3 is CASSEGGRPGYTF. The CDR3 DNA sequence: TGTGCCAGCAGTGAGGGAGGGAGACCTGGCTACACCTTC.

The J gene is TRBJ2-1, the V gene TRBV6-2 or TRBV6-3, with 12 bases lining up with TRBD2. The CDR3 is made up of 14 amino acids. Germline V gene data show CDR1 as MNHEY and CDR2 as SVGEGT. Trimming cost V 6 bases and J 9 bases; bases outside gene matches: 6. CDR3 bases: TGTGCCAGCAGCCTACTAGCGGGGGGATCTGAGCAGTTCTTC. Protein: CASSLLAGGSEQFF.

The V and J genes are TRBV24-1 and TRBJ2-3, with 8 bases matching TRBD2. This CDR3 has 17 residues. The V gene's germline CDR1 is KGHDR and CDR2 SFDVKD. V was clipped by 5 bases and J by 3 bases; unmatched bases: 12. Here the CDR3 reads CATSGWGRGANTDTQYF. The CDR3 bases are TGTGCCACCAGTGGCTGGGGGCGGGGGGCTAATACAGATACGCAGTATTTT.

The chain has TRBV19 and TRBJ1-2; D gene ambiguous. Trimming shortened V by 3 bases and J by 0 bases, and 11 bases separated the two germline ends. The length of the CDR3 is 15 residues. The germline gives CDR1 LNHDA, CDR2 SQIVND (reference sequence). This CDR3 reads CASSIQAWANYGYTF. CDR3 bases: TGTGCCAGTAGTATTCAGGCGTGGGCTAACTATGGCTACACCTTC. Variable domain in full (rest from reference TRBV19 and TRBJ1-2): DGGITQSPKYLFRKEGQNVTLSCEQNLNHDAMYWYRQDPGQGLRLIYYSQIVNDFQKGDIAEGYSVSREKKESFPLTVTSAQKNPTAFYLCASSIQAWANYGYTFGSGTRLTVV.

In its sample, this clone was seen once. The chain carries TRBV7-8 and TRBJ2-7, with 12 bases matching TRBD1. V shed 8 bases and J 4 bases; nucleotides not matched to a gene: 15. The length of the CDR3 is 17 residues. The V gene's germline CDR1 is SGHVS and CDR2 FQNEAQ. As DNA, the CDR3 is TGTGCCAGCTCAGGACCTTTTTGGGACAGGGGGCTTTACGAGCAGTACTTC. Translated: CASSGPFWDRGLYEQYF.

The rearrangement uses TRBV2 and TRBJ1-5; TRBD1 matches at 7 bases. The germline V gene encodes CDR1 SNHLY and CDR2 FYNNEI. The CDR3 has 15 residues. The trim removed 4 bases at V and 1 base at J, leaving 4 bases unmatched. In nucleotides, the CDR3 is TGTGCCAGCAGTGGACAGGGAAGGAGCAATCAGCCCCAGCATTTT. Amino acids: CASSGQGRSNQPQHF.

The chain links TRBV25-1 to TRBJ2-3; 7 positions match TRBD2. Germline V CDR1 and CDR2: MGHDK, SYGVNS. V lost 3 bases, J lost 2 bases, and 5 bases stayed unmatched. This CDR3 is 15 amino acids long. CDR3 residues: CASSDSGTTTDTQYF. In DNA, the CDR3 is TGTGCCAGCAGTGATTCCGGGACTACCACAGATACGCAGTATTTT.

This chain connects TRBV5-1 to TRBJ2-1, with D possibly being TRBD1 (6 bases). CDR1 and CDR2 (germline): SGHRS, YFSETQ. The CDR3 loop spans 15 amino acids. V lost 5 bases and J 0 bases, leaving 12 bases between the germline ends. The CDR3 DNA reads TGCGCCAGCAGTCAGGGGCCCTTCTCCTACAATGAGCAGTTCTTC. Its protein product is CASSQGPFSYNEQFF.